Below, one T cell receptor beta chain is given with its context. This sample was taken from a study of blood T cells in healthy people across ages. The second PCR ran roughly 6 to 11 cycles with a sample-barcoded 5' primer and J-beta primers. Tagging of each cDNA molecule was performed by a template-switch adaptor with 12 random nucleotides. TCRdb reanalysed the 5' RACE reads using MiXCR and keeps one entry per CDR3 protein. The sample has roughly 1,500,000 distinct CDR3 sequences, 35% to 45% seen once. After removal of 0 bases from V and 4 bases from J, the junction contained 6 bases not matched to a gene. The CDR3 has 16 amino acids. Germline V CDR1 and CDR2: SGDLS, YYNGEE.

The receptor comes from a woman aged 18-29 years in good health. The rearrangement links TRBV9 to TRBJ2-1, with 8 bases aligning to TRBD2. The sequenced sample consisted of blood. CDR3 sequence: CASSVVVGGAYNEQFF. The CDR3 region has the DNA TGTGCCAGCAGCGTAGTGGTCGGGGGGGCTTACAATGAGCAGTTCTTC.